The 9 T cell receptor beta chains reported below all come from one sample, sequenced in a study of cytomegalovirus exposure and HLA in healthy donors. Primers included in the PCR were 60 Vbeta and 13 Jbeta primers. Profiling relied on immunoSEQ multiplex PCR, and the TCRdb table lists in-frame clones only, not all of them. The sample lists about 97,000 clones, roughly 71% occurring once. The sample consisted of PBMCs. The source is a man in his fifties or sixties in good health and CMV-seronegative.

The V gene is TRBV5-1, the J gene TRBJ2-7; maybe TRBD1 (6 bases). Germline V lookup: CDR1 SGHRS, CDR2 YFSETQ. V was clipped by 0 bases and J by 2 bases, with 9 bases between them. This CDR3 is 14 amino acids long. The CDR3 sequence: CASSLDRAPYEQYF. The CDR3, as DNA: TGCGCCAGCAGCTTGGACAGGGCCCCCTACGAGCAGTACTTC.

This clone appeared a single time. The chain has TRBV5-1 and TRBJ2-7; TRBD2 aligns across 9 bases. The CDR3 is made up of 17 amino acids. The V gene's germline CDR1 is SGHRS and CDR2 YFSETQ. J lost 3 bases, V lost 1 base, and 11 bases had no gene match. The CDR3 bases are TGCGCCAGCAGCTTGTGGGGCCCGACTAGCGGTGACTACGAGCAGTACTTC. As protein: CASSLWGPTSGDYEQYF.

The genes are TRBV29-1 and TRBJ2-1, with 9 bases matching TRBD2. Looked up from germline, CDR1 is SQVTM and CDR2 is ANQGSEA. The junction had 9 bases not matched to a gene; V was cut back by 3 bases and J by 6 bases. CDR3 size: 15 residues. The CDR3 region has the DNA TGCAGCGTTGACCCGGGACTAGCCAACTCCAATGAGCAGTTCTTC. This translates into CSVDPGLANSNEQFF.

The chain uses TRBV6-5 and TRBJ2-1; D is possibly TRBD2 (6 bases). CDR3 length: 15 residues. V was cut by 5 bases and J by 0 bases, with 11 bases left in between. Germline values: CDR1 MNHEY, CDR2 SVGAGI. In nucleotides, the CDR3 is TGTGCCAGCAGTCGTCCGGGGGTCTCCTACAATGAGCAGTTCTTC. Translation: CASSRPGVSYNEQFF.

V is TRBV25-1 and J is TRBJ2-1; 7 nucleotides line up with TRBD1. Germline V gives CDR1 MGHDK, CDR2 SYGVNS. The CDR3 covers 15 residues. The junction had 5 bases not matched to a gene; V was cut back by 0 bases and J by 6 bases. The CDR3 protein is CASSEYGTDGNEQFF. As DNA, the CDR3 is TGTGCCAGCAGTGAATACGGGACAGACGGCAATGAGCAGTTCTTC.

V gene TRBV18 combines with J gene TRBJ2-7; TRBD1 matches at 7 bases. In germline, CDR1 is KGHSH, CDR2 LQKENI. J was trimmed by 4 bases and V by 0 bases; bases with no gene match: 9. The CDR3 loop spans 16 amino acids. DNA for the CDR3: TGTGCCAGCTCACCACCTTATAAGGGGGCGCCTTACGAGCAGTACTTC. Translating gives CASSPPYKGAPYEQYF.

The chain uses TRBV19 and TRBJ1-6; 10 bases align to TRBD1. Germline V gene data show CDR1 as LNHDA and CDR2 as SQIVND (reference sequence). Trimming at V came to 4 bases and at J to 7 bases, leaving 1 base not matched to a gene. This CDR3 region has 14 residues. CDR3 sequence reads: CASSRTGGNSPLHF. DNA of the CDR3: TGTGCCAGTAGTAGGACAGGGGGGAATTCACCCCTCCACTTT.

V usage is TRBV19 and J usage is TRBJ2-2; 12 bases are shared with TRBD1. The germline CDR1 and CDR2 sequences are LNHDA and SQIVND (reference sequence). After removal of 5 bases from V and 6 bases from J, the junction contained 10 bases not matched to a gene. CDR3 length: 17 amino acids. CDR3 sequence: CASSPGTGGQRPGELFF. The CDR3 DNA follows: TGTGCCAGTAGTCCCGGGACAGGGGGCCAGCGACCCGGGGAGCTGTTTTTT.

With regard to this clone: At one end, the junction sequence differs from germline, possibly due to a read error. The chain uses TRBV7-7 and TRBJ2-1; 9 nucleotides line up with TRBD2. The germline gives CDR1 SSHAT, CDR2 FNYEAQ (reference sequence). CDR3 size: 17 residues. CDR3 sequence (DNA): TGTGCTAGCAGCTCACTAACCCCAGCGGGGGGTGGCAATGAGCAGTTCTTC. Its protein is CASSSLTPAGGGNEQFF.